The 26 T cell receptor beta chains in this list originate from one sample, sequenced in a study of T cells after yellow fever vaccination (dated by TCRdb to between 2018 and 2021). The library was produced with 5' RACE. Sequenced on an Illumina NovaSeq 6000. The public reads were reanalyzed by TCRdb: fastp trimming at Q25, MiXCR alignment, in-frame beta chains only. CDR3 protein duplicates are merged, each entry listing the most common genes and DNA. Here the sample has more than 80,000 distinct CDR3 sequences; around 5.5% occur a single time. Jointly, the top ten make up approximately 39% of the sample. The sample's treatment or condition label is to be understood as: live attenuated yellow fever vaccine strain. The material sequenced was CD8+ T cells sorted from PBMCs, taken 10 days after the yellow fever booster vaccination. Every receptor here comes from a man aged 18 to 29 who received the YFV17D yellow fever vaccine.

The V and J genes are TRBV20-1 and TRBJ2-7; D gene uncertain. Per the germline V gene, CDR1 is DFQATT and CDR2 is SNEGSKA (reference sequence). Trimming removed 1 base from V and 7 bases from J, with 8 bases in between. The CDR3 runs to 11 residues. CDR3 nucleotide sequence: TGCAGTGCTAGAGTCGTGGGGGAGCAGTACTTC. Its translation is CSARVVGEQYF.

This clonotype was counted a few times. The V gene is TRBV25-1, the J gene TRBJ2-3, with 11 nucleotides matching TRBD1. Germline V gene lookup returns CDR1 MGHDK and CDR2 SYGVNS. This CDR3 spans 16 amino acids. V gave up 4 bases and J gave up 1 base; unmatched junction bases: 4. The DNA for the CDR3 is TGTGCCAGCAGTGGACAGGACAGGGGGCGCACAGATACGCAGTATTTT. Translated: CASSGQDRGRTDTQYF.

V and J are TRBV7-9 and TRBJ1-2; a possible D gene is TRBD1 (5 bases). V lost 6 bases, J lost 2 bases, and 22 bases lay in between. The CDR3 extends over 17 amino acids. The V gene's germline CDR1 is SEHNR and CDR2 FQNEAQ (reference sequence). This CDR3 is CASSPNNEKGRNYGYTF. CDR3 nucleotides: TGTGCCAGCAGTCCAAATAATGAGAAGGGGCGGAACTATGGCTACACCTTC.

This clonotype was observed a few times. J is TRBJ1-3 and V is TRBV7-2, with 9 bases identical to TRBD1. V was clipped by 5 bases and J by 3 bases; unmatched bases: 8. The CDR3 loop spans 16 amino acids. CDR1 and CDR2 (germline): SGHTA, FQGNSA. The CDR3 loop is CASSGTGGLGGNTIYF. As DNA, the CDR3 is TGTGCCAGCAGCGGTACAGGGGGCCTAGGTGGAAACACCATATATTTT.

This chain links TRBV7-3 with TRBJ1-6; 11 bases fit TRBD1. The trim removed 5 bases at V and 8 bases at J, leaving 5 bases unmatched. CDR1 and CDR2 from the germline V gene are SGHTA and FQGTGA. This CDR3 is 15 amino acids long. The CDR3 region has the DNA TGTGCCAGCAGCAGCGGACAGGGGGCATATTCACCCCTCCACTTT. It translates to CASSSGQGAYSPLHF.

This clonotype occurred many times. The V gene is TRBV27, the J gene TRBJ2-5; a possible D gene is TRBD2 (6 bases). V dropped 6 bases and J dropped 4 bases, with 12 bases sitting between them. This CDR3 contains 13 residues. The germline V gene has CDR1 MNHEY and CDR2 SMNVEV (reference sequence). The CDR3 here is CASSGDFLETQYF. In DNA, the CDR3 is TGTGCCAGCAGCGGGGACTTTTTAGAGACCCAGTACTTC.

The rearrangement joins TRBV4-1 to TRBJ2-2; the match to TRBD1 covers 7 bases. V was pared by 2 bases and J by 4 bases, with 7 bases of the junction left unmatched. The CDR3 runs 16 residues. Germline-derived CDR1 and CDR2 are MGHRA and YSYEKL. CDR3 coding DNA: TGCGCCAGCAGCCAATCATCAAGGGGGCCCACCGGGGAGCTGTTTTTT. As protein: CASSQSSRGPTGELFF.

This clonotype occurred many times. CDR3 sequence reads: CASSHRDRGGETQYF. CDR3 nucleotides: TGTGCCAGCAGCCACCGGGACAGGGGTGGAGAGACCCAGTACTTC. The chain carries TRBV21-1 and TRBJ2-5; the table's D gene call, TRBD1, was not cross checked with the DNA. TRBV21-1 is marked as a pseudogene. The CDR3 is made up of 15 amino acids.

This clonotype was picked up a small number of times. The gene calls are TRBV10-3 and TRBJ1-1; TRBD1 matches 8 bases. V trimming: 8 bases; J trimming: 1 base; junction bases outside the gene matches: 3. The CDR3 is 13 amino acids. Germline-derived CDR1 and CDR2 are ENHRY and SYGVKD. Here the CDR3 DNA reads TGTGCCATCGGGGGGACAGGGAACACTGAAGCTTTCTTT. Its protein product is CAIGGTGNTEAFF.

This clonotype was picked up a small number of times. V and J are TRBV20-1 and TRBJ2-5; D gene ambiguous. Per germline, CDR1 DFQATT and CDR2 SNEGSKA (reference sequence). Trimming removed 4 bases at V and 7 bases at J, with 13 bases between. This CDR3 contains 12 residues. DNA for the CDR3: TGCAGTGCTATATCCTACAGAGGGACCCAGTACTTC. This gives the protein CSAISYRGTQYF.

Regarding this clonotype: Mismatch with germline at one junction end may stem from a read error. The chain couples TRBV2 to TRBJ2-6; tentatively, D is TRBD2 (5 bases). CDR3 size: 17 residues. Germline V gives CDR1 SNHLY, CDR2 FYNNEI. The CDR3 DNA is TGTGCCAGCAGGGTGCGGGCCCTAAACTCTGGGTCCAACGTCCTGACTTTC. This translates into CASRVRALNSGSNVLTF.

This clonotype was seen a handful of times. The chain links TRBV4-3 to TRBJ1-2; 7 bases agree with TRBD1. The CDR3 is 16 amino acids. The germline gives CDR1 LGHNA, CDR2 YSLEER. J gave up 3 bases and V 0 bases, and 7 bases lay outside the gene matches. The CDR3 DNA is TGCGCCAGCAGCCAAGATATCACAGGGGAATACTATGGCTACACCTTC. This codes for CASSQDITGEYYGYTF.

This clonotype turned up a few times. The rearrangement links TRBV7-2 to TRBJ2-5; tentatively, D is TRBD1 (6 bases). Germline assignment: CDR1 SGHTA and CDR2 FQGNSA. Trimming cost V 1 base and J 5 bases, with 14 bases left between them. The CDR3 consists of 15 residues. In nucleotides, the CDR3 is TGTGCCAGCAGCTTAGATGGGGGCCGGATGGAGACCCAGTACTTC. As protein: CASSLDGGRMETQYF.

This clonotype has ten or more counts. The V call is TRBV7-2, the J call TRBJ1-2, with a weak D call TRBD1 (6 bases). This CDR3 is built from 14 residues. CDR1 and CDR2 (germline): SGHTA, FQGNSA. The V and J ends lost 2 bases and 4 bases respectively, with 11 bases between them. The CDR3 nucleotides are TGTGCCAGCAGCTTATACAGGGATAGCTATGGCTACACCTTC. Its protein is CASSLYRDSYGYTF.

This clonotype was found a few times. The CDR3 DNA sequence: TGCAGCGTTGAAGATCTGGGAGAGCAGTACTTC. Protein sequence: CSVEDLGEQYF. The chain is built from TRBV29-1 and TRBJ2-7, with D uncertain. The CDR3 loop spans 11 amino acids. The germline V and J ends were trimmed by 0 bases and 7 bases, with 7 bases remaining between them. The germline CDR1 and CDR2 sequences are SQVTM and ANQGSEA.

J is TRBJ1-5 and V is TRBV7-6; no definite D call. The CDR3 extends over 13 amino acids. V shed 5 bases and J shed 8 bases, with 13 bases lying between them. CDR1 SGHVS and CDR2 FNYEAQ come from the germline V gene. This chain's CDR3 is CASSETEIKPQHF. In nucleotides, the CDR3 is TGTGCCAGCAGCGAGACCGAGATCAAGCCCCAGCATTTT.

J is TRBJ2-7 and V is TRBV4-1; possibly TRBD2 for D (5 bases). The CDR3 spans 16 residues. V dropped 1 base and J dropped 7 bases, with 20 bases sitting between them. Germline assignment: CDR1 MGHRA and CDR2 YSYEKL. DNA of the CDR3: TGCGCCAGCAGCCAAGGGCGAAGCAGGCTAGCCGGAGAGCAGTACTTC. This translates into CASSQGRSRLAGEQYF.

Ten or more counts support this clonotype. The CDR3 here is CASSLEGQGADEQYV. The CDR3 DNA reads as TGTGCCAGCAGCTTAGAAGGCCAGGGGGCTGACGAGCAGTACGTC. V gene TRBV7-9 combines with J gene TRBJ2-7; 8 bases fit TRBD1. V was pared by 1 base and J by 5 bases, with 7 bases of the junction left unmatched. CDR1 is SEHNR and CDR2 is FQNEAQ in the germline V gene (reference sequence). CDR3 length equals 15 residues.

This clonotype has a handful of counts. This chain joins TRBV6-5 and TRBJ2-1; tentative D call: TRBD1 (5 bases). Germline CDR1 is MNHEY and CDR2 is SVGAGI. The V end lost 8 bases, the J end lost 5 bases, and 13 bases lay between the germline ends. The CDR3 runs to 13 residues. The CDR3 region is CASGNRKDNEQFF. In DNA, the CDR3 is TGTGCCAGCGGGAACAGGAAGGACAATGAGCAGTTCTTC.

There are many counts of this clonotype. The chain joins TRBV6-2 or TRBV6-3 to TRBJ1-1, with TRBD1 matching over 8 bases. CDR1 is MNHEY, CDR2 SVGEGT, per germline. CDR3 length equals 12 residues. V trimming: 6 bases; J trimming: 5 bases; junction bases outside the gene matches: 2. As DNA, the CDR3 is TGTGCCAGCAGGCACAGGGGGACTGAAGCTTTCTTT. Translation gives CASRHRGTEAFF.

The chain uses TRBV5-5 and TRBJ1-2; D is possibly TRBD1 (6 bases). This CDR3 has 17 amino acids. Trimming took 4 bases from V and 0 from J, leaving 19 bases between them. Looked up from germline, CDR1 is SGHKS and CDR2 is YYEKEE (reference sequence). The CDR3 spells CASSQTGLWSANYGYTF. The DNA of the CDR3 is TGTGCCAGCAGCCAGACAGGCCTATGGTCAGCTAACTATGGCTACACCTTC.

The V gene is TRBV6-6, the J gene TRBJ2-7; 10 bases line up with TRBD1. Trimming cost V 7 bases and J 5 bases; bases outside gene matches: 11. CDR1 is MNHNY and CDR2 is SVGAGI in the germline V gene (reference sequence). The CDR3 sequence is 15 residues long. The CDR3 here is CASNPAGTGDNEQYV. Here the CDR3 DNA reads TGTGCCAGCAATCCCGCCGGGACAGGGGACAACGAGCAGTACGTC.

This rearrangement joins TRBV7-9 to TRBJ2-1, with TRBD1 matching over 7 bases. V lost 5 bases, J lost 1 base, and 8 bases stayed unmatched. Germline V gene sequence: CDR1 SEHNR, CDR2 FQNEAQ (reference sequence). The CDR3 contains 16 residues. CDR3 region: CASSRLWDSSYNEQFF. For the CDR3, the DNA is TGTGCCAGCAGCAGGCTTTGGGACAGTTCCTACAATGAGCAGTTCTTC. Supplemented by reference TRBV7-9 and TRBJ2-1, the full variable domain reads DTGVSQNPRHKITKRGQNVTFRCDPISEHNRLYWYRQTLGQGPEFLTYFQNEAQLEKSRLLSDRFSAERPKGSFSTLEIQRTEQGDSAMYLCASSRLWDSSYNEQFFGPGTRLTVL.

The rearrangement joins TRBV20-1 to TRBJ1-3; tentative D call: TRBD1 (5 bases). Germline assignment: CDR1 DFQATT and CDR2 SNEGSKA (reference sequence). The CDR3 runs 14 residues. The V and J ends lost 6 bases and 2 bases respectively, with 14 bases between them. The CDR3 reads CSAVVLGPGNTIYF. The CDR3 DNA follows: TGCAGTGCGGTTGTTCTGGGGCCTGGAAACACCATATATTTT.

The V and J genes are TRBV2 and TRBJ2-2; 9 bases are a match to TRBD1. The germline CDR1 and CDR2 sequences are SNHLY and FYNNEI. The CDR3 is made up of 17 amino acids. J was trimmed by 5 bases and V by 3 bases; bases with no gene match: 10. Written as DNA, the CDR3 is TGTGCCAGCAGTGAGGTCCGGGACAGGGTTAAGACCGGGGAGCTGTTTTTT. Translating gives CASSEVRDRVKTGELFF.

The J gene is TRBJ1-1, the V gene TRBV6-2 or TRBV6-3; D uncertain. The germline gives CDR1 MNHEY, CDR2 SVGEGT. The CDR3 runs to 13 residues. The V and J ends lost 4 bases and 1 base respectively, with 7 bases between them. The CDR3 reads CASSFLRNTEAFF. CDR3 nucleotides: TGTGCCAGCAGTTTCCTTAGGAACACTGAAGCTTTCTTT.